The 9 T cell receptor beta chains in this list originate from one sample, sequenced in a study of glioma-infiltrating T cells. The iRepertoire nested amplicon-rescue multiplex PCR amplified TCR alpha and beta CDR3s from RNA. MiXCR, applied by TCRdb to the multiplex PCR reads, yields one record per CDR3 protein. The top ten clones hold around 12% of a sample with approximately 400,000 distinct CDR3 sequences, 35% to 45% of them seen once. The specimen sequenced was glioma tissue, nonneoplastic brain tissue, or PBMCs (not recorded which). Receptor source: a human donor with low-grade glioma or glioblastoma, undergoing nonglioma brain surgery, or in good health (not recorded which).

This clonotype was observed at least ten times. CDR3 in amino acids: CASSWGYGYTF. The CDR3 nucleotides read TGTGCCAGCAGTTGGGGGTATGGCTACACCTTC. The V and J genes are TRBV28 and TRBJ1-2; D is possibly TRBD1 (5 bases). CDR1 and CDR2 from the germline V gene are MDHEN and SYDVKM. V lost 4 bases and J lost 5, with 5 bases in between. The CDR3 has 11 residues.

This clonotype was counted a few times. A much bigger clone sits one base away, suggesting this may be a read error. J is TRBJ2-7 and V is TRBV27; 8 bases align to TRBD2. The CDR3 extends over 14 amino acids. Germline CDR1 reads MNHEY; CDR2 reads SMNVEV (reference sequence). The V segment lost 5 bases and the J segment 6 bases; nucleotides outside the gene matches: 9. CDR3 nucleotides: TGTGCCAGCAGTCTAACCGGGACTAGGTTCGAGCAGTACTTC. Translated: CASSLTGTRFEQYF.

The chain links TRBV15 to TRBJ1-2; D perhaps matches TRBD1 (5 bases). The CDR3 is 15 residues long. Germline V gene data show CDR1 as LNHNV and CDR2 as YYDKDF (reference sequence). V lost 0 bases and J 7 bases, leaving 15 bases between the germline ends. For the CDR3, the DNA is TGTGCCACCAGCAGAGATAACCCAGGGCGGACTGGCTACACCTTC. Translated, it gives CATSRDNPGRTGYTF.

The DNA of the CDR3 is TGCAGTGCTAGCTTGGGGCCGCGACGTGGCTACACCTTC. Translated: CSASLGPRRGYTF. The chain carries TRBV20-1 and TRBJ1-2; D perhaps matches TRBD1 (5 bases). CDR1 is DFQATT, CDR2 SNEGSKA, per germline (reference sequence). The CDR3 covers 13 residues. The V and J ends lost 3 bases and 7 bases respectively, with 15 bases between them.

The chain has TRBV7-2 and TRBJ1-1, with 7 bases fitting TRBD1. This CDR3 is 15 amino acids long. V was clipped by 5 bases and J by 0 bases; unmatched bases: 6. From germline, CDR1 is SGHTA and CDR2 FQGNSA. The CDR3 sequence: CASSMRGRMNTEAFF. In DNA, the CDR3 is TGTGCCAGCAGCATGAGGGGGCGGATGAACACTGAAGCTTTCTTT. The variable domain in full, with the rest retrieved from reference TRBV7-2 and TRBJ1-1, is GAGVSQSPSNKVTEKGKDVELRCDPISGHTALYWYRQSLGQGLEFLIYFQGNSAPDKSGLPSDRFSAERTGGSVSTLTIQRTQQEDSAVYLCASSMRGRMNTEAFFGQGTRLTVV.

This clonotype was counted between two and nine times. The V call is TRBV20-1, the J call TRBJ2-1; D might be TRBD2 (6 bases). The CDR3 sequence is 13 residues long. The germline V gene encodes CDR1 DFQATT and CDR2 SNEGSKA (reference sequence). V lost 5 bases, J lost 3 bases, and 11 bases lay in between. The CDR3 coding sequence is TGCAGTGCTGGTAGCGGACTCTACAATGAGCAGTTCTTC. Amino acid sequence: CSAGSGLYNEQFF.

This clonotype was recorded once. The chain joins TRBV7-9 to TRBJ1-1; 8 nucleotides line up with TRBD1. CDR1 and CDR2 (germline): SEHNR, FQNEAQ (reference sequence). CDR3 length: 14 residues. The V and J ends lost 6 bases and 4 bases, in that order; junction bases with no gene match: 7. The CDR3 sequence is CASRQSRGPTEAFF. CDR3 coding DNA: TGTGCCAGCAGACAAAGCAGGGGGCCCACTGAAGCTTTCTTT.

This clonotype was seen repeatedly, ten times or more. V gene TRBV28 combines with J gene TRBJ1-2; D remains unclear. The ends were cut back, 2 bases at V and 5 bases at J, with 6 bases in the middle. The CDR3 is 12 residues long. The germline CDR1 and CDR2 sequences are MDHEN and SYDVKM. CDR3 nucleotide sequence: TGTGCCAGCAGTTTAACAGTATATGGCTACACCTTC. Encoded protein: CASSLTVYGYTF.

The rearrangement uses TRBV7-9 and TRBJ1-1; D not certain. V was clipped by 0 bases and J by 0 bases, with 5 bases between them. This CDR3 spans 14 amino acids. In germline, CDR1 is SEHNR, CDR2 FQNEAQ (reference sequence). CDR3 nucleotides: TGTGCCAGCAGCTTAGCGGTCTTGAACACTGAAGCTTTCTTT. It codes for CASSLAVLNTEAFF.